Each of the 4 T cell receptor beta chains below was sequenced from the same sample in a study of T cell responses to AZD1222 COVID-19 vaccine. The protocol was immunoSEQ multiplex PCR, while the TCRdb copy is restricted to in-frame clones and leaves out a portion. The data contain about 130,000 clones, 85% to 90% of them singletons. The source was peripheral blood, collected on day 0 of AZD1222 vaccination. These receptors all come from an adult in good health.

V gene TRBV14 combines with J gene TRBJ2-7, with TRBD2 matching 9 bases. This CDR3 is built from 16 residues. V lost 0 bases, J lost 3 bases, and 6 bases stayed unmatched. Per the germline V gene, CDR1 is SGHDN and CDR2 is FVKESK. CDR3: CASSQELRGGLYEQYF. The CDR3, as DNA: TGTGCCAGCAGCCAAGAATTGCGGGGGGGCCTCTACGAGCAGTACTTC.

The chain employs TRBV5-1 and TRBJ2-2; D is possibly TRBD1 (6 bases). Germline V lookup: CDR1 SGHRS, CDR2 YFSETQ. This CDR3 is 15 amino acids long. The V gene lost 3 bases and the J gene lost 6 bases, with 15 bases spanning the gap. CDR3 bases: TGCGCCAGCAGCTGGGGGCAGGGTTCAGCCGGGGAGCTGTTTTTT. This translates into CASSWGQGSAGELFF.

This chain joins TRBV9 and TRBJ2-1; 8 bases align to TRBD2. Germline lookup yields CDR1 SGDLS and CDR2 YYNGEE. This CDR3 contains 14 residues. The V segment lost 3 bases and the J segment 4 bases; nucleotides outside the gene matches: 3. The CDR3: CASSGAGAYNEQFF. CDR3 in DNA: TGTGCCAGCAGCGGAGCGGGGGCGTACAATGAGCAGTTCTTC.

This clone was observed once. The chain combines TRBV10-2 with TRBJ1-2, with D perhaps TRBD1 (5 bases). The CDR3 runs 14 residues. Germline loops: CDR1 WSHSY, CDR2 SAAADI. The V and J ends lost 3 bases and 4 bases respectively, with 12 bases between them. The CDR3 spells CASSDFRDSYGYTF. The DNA for the CDR3 is TGCGCCAGCAGTGATTTCAGGGATTCCTATGGCTACACCTTC.